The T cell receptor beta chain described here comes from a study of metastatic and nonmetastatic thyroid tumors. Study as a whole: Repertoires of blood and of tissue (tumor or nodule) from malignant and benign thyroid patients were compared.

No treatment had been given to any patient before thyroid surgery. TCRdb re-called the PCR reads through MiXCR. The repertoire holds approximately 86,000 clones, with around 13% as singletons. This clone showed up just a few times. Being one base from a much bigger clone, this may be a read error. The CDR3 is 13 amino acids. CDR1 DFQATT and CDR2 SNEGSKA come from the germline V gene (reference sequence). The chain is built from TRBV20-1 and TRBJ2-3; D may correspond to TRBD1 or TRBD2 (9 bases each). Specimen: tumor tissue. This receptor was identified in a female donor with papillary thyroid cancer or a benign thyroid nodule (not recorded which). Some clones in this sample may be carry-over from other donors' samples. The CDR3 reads CGASGDRADTQYF. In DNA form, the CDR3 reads TGCGGTGCTAGCGGGGACAGGGCAGATACGCAGTATTTT.